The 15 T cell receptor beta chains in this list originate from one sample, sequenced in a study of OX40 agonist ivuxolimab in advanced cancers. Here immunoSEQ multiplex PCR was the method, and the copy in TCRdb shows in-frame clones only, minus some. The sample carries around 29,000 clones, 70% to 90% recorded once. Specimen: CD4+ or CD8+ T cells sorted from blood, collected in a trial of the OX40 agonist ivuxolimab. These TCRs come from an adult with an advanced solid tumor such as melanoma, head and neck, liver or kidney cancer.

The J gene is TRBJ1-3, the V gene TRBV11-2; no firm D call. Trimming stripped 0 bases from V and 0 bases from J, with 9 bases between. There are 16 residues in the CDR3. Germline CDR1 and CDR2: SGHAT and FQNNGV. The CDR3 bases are TGTGCCAGCAGCTTAGATCCAGTTTACTCTGGAAACACCATATATTTT. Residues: CASSLDPVYSGNTIYF.

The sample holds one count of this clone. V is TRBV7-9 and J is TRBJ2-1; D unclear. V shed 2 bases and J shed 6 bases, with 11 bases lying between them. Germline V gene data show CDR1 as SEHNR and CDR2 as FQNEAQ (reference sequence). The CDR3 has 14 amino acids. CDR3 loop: CASSLPGRINEQFF. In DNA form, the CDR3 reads TGTGCCAGCAGCTTACCCGGCCGGATCAATGAGCAGTTCTTC.

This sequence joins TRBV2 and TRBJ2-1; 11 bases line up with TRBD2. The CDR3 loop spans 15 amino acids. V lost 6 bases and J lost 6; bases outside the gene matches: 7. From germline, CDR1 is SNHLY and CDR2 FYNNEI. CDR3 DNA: TGTGCCAGCAGGATTAGCGGGGGGGCCTCCAATGAGCAGTTCTTC. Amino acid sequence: CASRISGGASNEQFF.

This CDR3 is CASSPASLTEAFF. DNA for the CDR3: TGTGCCAGCAGCCCTGCCTCCCTCACTGAAGCTTTCTTT. V gene TRBV7-9 combines with J gene TRBJ1-1; D gene unclear. Germline V gives CDR1 SEHNR, CDR2 FQNEAQ (reference sequence). The length of the CDR3 is 13 residues. V was shortened by 5 bases and J by 4 bases, with 11 bases between the two germline ends.

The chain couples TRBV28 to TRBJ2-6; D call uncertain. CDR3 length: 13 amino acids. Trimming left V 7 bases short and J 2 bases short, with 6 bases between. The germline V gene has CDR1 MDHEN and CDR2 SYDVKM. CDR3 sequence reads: CASTSTGANVLTF. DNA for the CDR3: TGTGCCAGCACATCGACTGGGGCCAACGTCCTGACTTTC. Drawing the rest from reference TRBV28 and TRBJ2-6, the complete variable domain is DVKVTQSSRYLVKRTGEKVFLECVQDMDHENMFWYRQDPGLGLRLIYFSYDVKMKEKGDIPEGYSVSREKKERFSLILESASTNQTSMYLCASTSTGANVLTFGAGSRLTVL.

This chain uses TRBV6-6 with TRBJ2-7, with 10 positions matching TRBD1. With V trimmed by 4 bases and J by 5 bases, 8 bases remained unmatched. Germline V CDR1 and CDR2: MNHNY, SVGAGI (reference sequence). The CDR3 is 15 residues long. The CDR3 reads CASSFNRDRGHEQYF. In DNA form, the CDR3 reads TGTGCCAGCAGTTTCAACCGGGACAGGGGCCACGAGCAGTACTTC.

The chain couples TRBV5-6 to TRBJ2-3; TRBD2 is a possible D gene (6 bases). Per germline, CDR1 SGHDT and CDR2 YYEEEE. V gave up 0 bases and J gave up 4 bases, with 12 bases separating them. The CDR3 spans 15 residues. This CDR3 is CASSLGTTHPDTQYF. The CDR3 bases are TGTGCCAGCAGCTTGGGGACTACCCACCCAGATACGCAGTATTTT.

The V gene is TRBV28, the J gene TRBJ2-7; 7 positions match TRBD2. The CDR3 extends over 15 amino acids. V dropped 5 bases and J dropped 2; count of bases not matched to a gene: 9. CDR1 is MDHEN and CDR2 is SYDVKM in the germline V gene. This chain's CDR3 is CASSPWGGGPYEQYF. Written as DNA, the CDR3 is TGTGCCAGCAGTCCCTGGGGGGGAGGGCCCTACGAGCAGTACTTC.

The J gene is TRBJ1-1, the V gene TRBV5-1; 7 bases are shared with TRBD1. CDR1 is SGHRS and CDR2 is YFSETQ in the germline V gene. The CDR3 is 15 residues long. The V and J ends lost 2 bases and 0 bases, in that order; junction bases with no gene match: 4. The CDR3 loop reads CASSFRGVLNTEAFF. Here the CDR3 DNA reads TGCGCCAGCAGCTTCAGGGGGGTCCTGAACACTGAAGCTTTCTTT.

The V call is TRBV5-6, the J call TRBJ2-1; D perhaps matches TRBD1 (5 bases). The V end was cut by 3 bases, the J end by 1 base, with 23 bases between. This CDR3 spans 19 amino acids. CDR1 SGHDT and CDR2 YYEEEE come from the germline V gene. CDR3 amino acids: CASSSITGPRFGSYNEQFF. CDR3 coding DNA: TGTGCCAGCAGCTCGATCACAGGCCCCAGGTTTGGGTCCTACAATGAGCAGTTCTTC.

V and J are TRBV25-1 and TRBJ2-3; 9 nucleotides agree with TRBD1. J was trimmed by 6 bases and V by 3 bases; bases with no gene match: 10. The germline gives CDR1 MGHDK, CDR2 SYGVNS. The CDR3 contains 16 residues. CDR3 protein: CASSDGTGMLTDTQYF. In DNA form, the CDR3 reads TGTGCCAGCAGTGATGGGACAGGGATGTTGACGGATACGCAGTATTTT.

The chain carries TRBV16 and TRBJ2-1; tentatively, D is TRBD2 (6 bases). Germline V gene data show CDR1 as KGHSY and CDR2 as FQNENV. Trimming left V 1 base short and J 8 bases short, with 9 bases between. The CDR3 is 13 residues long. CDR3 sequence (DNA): TGTGCCAGCAGCCAATGGGGGGTAGATGAGCAGTTCTTC. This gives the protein CASSQWGVDEQFF.

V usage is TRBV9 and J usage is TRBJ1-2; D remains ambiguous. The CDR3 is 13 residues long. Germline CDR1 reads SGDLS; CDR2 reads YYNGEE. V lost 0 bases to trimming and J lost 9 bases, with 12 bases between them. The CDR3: CASSVVESASYTF. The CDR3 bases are TGTGCCAGCAGCGTAGTAGAATCGGCCAGCTACACCTTC. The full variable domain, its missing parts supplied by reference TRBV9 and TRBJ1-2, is DSGVTQTPKHLITATGQRVTLRCSPRSGDLSVYWYQQSLDQGLQFLIQYYNGEERAKGNILERFSAQQFPDLHSELNLSSLELGDSALYFCASSVVESASYTFGSGTRLTVV.

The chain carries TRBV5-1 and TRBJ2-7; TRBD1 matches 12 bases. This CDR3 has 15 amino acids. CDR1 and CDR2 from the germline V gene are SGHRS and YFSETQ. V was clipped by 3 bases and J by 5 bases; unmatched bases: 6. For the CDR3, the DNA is TGCGCCAGCAGCTCTCCGGGACAGGGGGCCCACGAGCAGTACTTC. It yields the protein CASSSPGQGAHEQYF.

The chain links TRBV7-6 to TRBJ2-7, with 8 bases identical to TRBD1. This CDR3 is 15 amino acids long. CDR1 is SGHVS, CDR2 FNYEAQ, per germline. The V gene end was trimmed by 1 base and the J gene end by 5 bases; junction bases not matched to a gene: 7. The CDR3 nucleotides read TGTGCCAGCAGCTTAGAGGCAGGGGGCCATAACGAGCAGTACTTC. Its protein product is CASSLEAGGHNEQYF.